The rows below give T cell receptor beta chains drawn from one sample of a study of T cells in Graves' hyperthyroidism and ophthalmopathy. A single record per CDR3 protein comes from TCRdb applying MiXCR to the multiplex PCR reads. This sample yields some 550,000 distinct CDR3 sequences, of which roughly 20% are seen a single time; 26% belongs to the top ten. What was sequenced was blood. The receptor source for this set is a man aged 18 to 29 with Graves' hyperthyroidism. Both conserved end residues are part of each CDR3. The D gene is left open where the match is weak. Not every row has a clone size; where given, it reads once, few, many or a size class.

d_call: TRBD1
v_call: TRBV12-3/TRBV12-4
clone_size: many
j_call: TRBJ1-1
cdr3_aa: CASSFSVTGGTEAFF
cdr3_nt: TGTGCCAGCAGTTTCTCCGTGACAGGGGGAACTGAAGCTTTCTTT

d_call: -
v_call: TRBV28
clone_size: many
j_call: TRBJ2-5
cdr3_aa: CASSSTYSEQETQYF
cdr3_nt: TGTGCCAGCAGTTCGACCTACTCGGAGCAAGAGACCCAGTACTTC

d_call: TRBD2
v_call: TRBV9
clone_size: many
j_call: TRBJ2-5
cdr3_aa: CASSVGNSGGQETQYF
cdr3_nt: TGTGCCAGCAGCGTAGGAAATAGCGGGGGCCAAGAGACCCAGTACTTC

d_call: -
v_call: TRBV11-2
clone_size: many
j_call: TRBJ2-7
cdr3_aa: CASSLDRAGGSYEQYF
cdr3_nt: TGTGCCAGCAGCTTAGATAGGGCAGGGGGGTCCTACGAGCAGTACTTC

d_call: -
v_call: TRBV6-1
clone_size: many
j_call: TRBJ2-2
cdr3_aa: CASSEYGATGELFF
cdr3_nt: TGTGCCAGCAGTGAATACGGGGCGACCGGGGAGCTGTTTTTT

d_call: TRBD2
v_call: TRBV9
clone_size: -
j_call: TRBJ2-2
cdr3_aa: CASSFGEGNRELFF
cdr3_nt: TGTGCCAGCAGCTTTGGGGAGGGGAACCGGGAGCTGTTTTTT

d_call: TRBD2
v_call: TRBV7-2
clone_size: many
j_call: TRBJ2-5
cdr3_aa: CASSPRWGGETQYF
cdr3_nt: TGTGCCAGCAGCCCACGGTGGGGGGGGGAGACCCAGTACTTC

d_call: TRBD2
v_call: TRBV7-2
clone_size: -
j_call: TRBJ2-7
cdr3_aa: CASSLSGGRGYEQYF
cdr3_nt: TGTGCCAGCAGCTTGTCGGGAGGAAGAGGGTACGAGCAGTACTTC

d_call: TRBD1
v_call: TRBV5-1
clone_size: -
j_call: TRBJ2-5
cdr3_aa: CASSPWTGGMETQYF
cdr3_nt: TGCGCCAGCAGCCCCTGGACAGGGGGAATGGAGACCCAGTACTTC

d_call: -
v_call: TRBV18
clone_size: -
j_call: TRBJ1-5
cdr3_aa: CASSPNPGGNQPQHF
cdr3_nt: TGTGCCAGCTCCCCAAACCCGGGAGGCAATCAGCCCCAGCATTTT

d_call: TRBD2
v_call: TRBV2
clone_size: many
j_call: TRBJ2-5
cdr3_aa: CASSEAWTSGETQYF
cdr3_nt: TGTGCCAGCAGTGAAGCTTGGACTAGCGGTGAGACCCAGTACTTC

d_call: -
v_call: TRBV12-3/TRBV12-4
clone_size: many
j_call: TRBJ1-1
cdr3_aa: CASRDGRRSTEAFF
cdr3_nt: TGTGCCAGCAGGGACGGCCGTCGTAGCACTGAAGCTTTCTTT

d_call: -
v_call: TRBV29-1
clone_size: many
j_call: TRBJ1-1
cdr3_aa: CSTHLGGGTNTEAFF
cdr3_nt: TGCAGCACCCATCTGGGGGGGGGAACGAACACTGAAGCTTTCTTT

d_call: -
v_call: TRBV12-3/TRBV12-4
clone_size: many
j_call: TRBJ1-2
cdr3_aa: CASSLTATNYGYTF
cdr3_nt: TGTGCCAGCAGTTTGACCGCTACTAACTATGGCTACACCTTC

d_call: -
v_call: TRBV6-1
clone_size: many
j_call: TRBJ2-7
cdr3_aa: CASSERGEGSYEQYF
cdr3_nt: TGTGCCAGCAGTGAAAGGGGAGAGGGCTCCTACGAGCAGTACTTC

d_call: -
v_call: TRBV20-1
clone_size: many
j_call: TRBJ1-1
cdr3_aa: CSAPPLWALNTEAFF
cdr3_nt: TGCAGTGCCCCTCCCCTTTGGGCTTTGAACACTGAAGCTTTCTTT

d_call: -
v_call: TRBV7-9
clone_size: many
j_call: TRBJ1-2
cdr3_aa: CASSLVGALDYGYTF
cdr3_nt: TGTGCCAGCAGCTTAGTCGGGGCTCTGGACTATGGCTACACCTTC

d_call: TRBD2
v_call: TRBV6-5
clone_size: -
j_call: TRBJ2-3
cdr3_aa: CASSYYTSGGTDTQYF
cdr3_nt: TGTGCCAGCAGTTACTATACTAGCGGAGGCACAGATACGCAGTATTTT

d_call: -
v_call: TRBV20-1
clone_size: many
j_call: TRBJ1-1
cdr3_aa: CSADDRLNTEAFF
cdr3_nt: TGCAGTGCTGATGACAGACTGAACACTGAAGCTTTCTTT

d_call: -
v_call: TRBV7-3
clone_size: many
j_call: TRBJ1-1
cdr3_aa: CASSTSLMNTEAFF
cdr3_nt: TGTGCCAGCAGTACCAGTTTGATGAACACTGAAGCTTTCTTT

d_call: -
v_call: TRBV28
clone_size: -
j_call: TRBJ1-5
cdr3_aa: CASSLPGRVQPQHF
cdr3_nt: TGTGCCAGCAGTTTGCCCGGCAGGGTACAGCCCCAGCATTTT

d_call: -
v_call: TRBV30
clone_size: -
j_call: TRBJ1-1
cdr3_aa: CAWRTGVGHTEAFF
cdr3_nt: TGTGCCTGGAGGACAGGAGTGGGACACACTGAAGCTTTCTTT

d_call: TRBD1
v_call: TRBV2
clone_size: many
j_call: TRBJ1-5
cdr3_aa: CASRRGQGQPQHF
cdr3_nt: TGTGCCAGCAGGCGGGGACAGGGACAGCCCCAGCATTTT

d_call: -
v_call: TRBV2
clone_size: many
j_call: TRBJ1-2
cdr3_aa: CASSEQGDGYGYTF
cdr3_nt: TGTGCCAGCAGTGAACAGGGCGACGGCTATGGCTACACCTTC

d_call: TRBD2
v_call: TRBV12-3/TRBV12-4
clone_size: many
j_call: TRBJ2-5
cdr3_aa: CASSRTSGGETQYF
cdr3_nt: TGTGCCAGCAGTCGGACTAGCGGGGGTGAGACCCAGTACTTC

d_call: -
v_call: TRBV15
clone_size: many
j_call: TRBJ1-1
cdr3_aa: CATSRDLAGGAEAFF
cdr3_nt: TGTGCCACCAGCAGAGATTTGGCAGGAGGCGCAGAAGCTTTCTTT

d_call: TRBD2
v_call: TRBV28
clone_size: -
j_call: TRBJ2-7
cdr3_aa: CASSLLAGYEQYF
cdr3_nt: TGTGCCAGCAGTTTACTAGCGGGCTACGAGCAGTACTTC

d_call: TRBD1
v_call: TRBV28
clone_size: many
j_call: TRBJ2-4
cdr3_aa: CASRQGPNIQYF
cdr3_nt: TGTGCCAGTCGACAGGGCCCAAACATTCAGTACTTC

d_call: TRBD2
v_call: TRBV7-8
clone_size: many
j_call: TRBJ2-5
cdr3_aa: CASSLLAGVEETQYF
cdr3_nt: TGTGCCAGCAGCTTACTAGCGGGGGTTGAGGAGACCCAGTACTTC

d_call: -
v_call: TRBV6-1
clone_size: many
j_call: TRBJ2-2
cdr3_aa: CATSGSLNTGELFF
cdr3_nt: TGTGCCACCTCCGGGAGCCTGAACACCGGGGAGCTGTTTTTT

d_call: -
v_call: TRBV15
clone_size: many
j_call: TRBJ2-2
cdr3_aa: CATSRDSTRGTGELFF
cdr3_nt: TGTGCCACCAGCAGAGATAGCACCCGAGGCACCGGGGAGCTGTTTTTT

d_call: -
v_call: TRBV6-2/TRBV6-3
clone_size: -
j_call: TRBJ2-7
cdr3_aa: CASSLTGWDEQYF
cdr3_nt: TGTGCCAGCAGTTTGACAGGATGGGACGAGCAGTACTTC

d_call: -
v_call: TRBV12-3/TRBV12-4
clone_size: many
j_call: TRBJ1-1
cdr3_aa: CASSGAGTWEVNTEAFF
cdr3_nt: TGTGCCAGCAGTGGAGCGGGAACTTGGGAGGTGAACACTGAAGCTTTCTTT

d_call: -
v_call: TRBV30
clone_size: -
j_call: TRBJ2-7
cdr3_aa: CAWSADGFVEQYF
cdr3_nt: TGTGCCTGGAGTGCGGACGGGTTTGTGGAGCAGTACTTC

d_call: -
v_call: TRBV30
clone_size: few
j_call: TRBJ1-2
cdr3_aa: CAWSVLRGYGYTF
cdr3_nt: TGTGCCTGGAGTGTACTCCGGGGATATGGCTACACCTTC

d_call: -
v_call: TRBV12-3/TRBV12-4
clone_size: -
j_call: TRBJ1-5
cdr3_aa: CASSLGQGPQPQHF
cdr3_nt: TGTGCCAGCAGTTTAGGTCAGGGCCCGCAGCCCCAGCATTTT

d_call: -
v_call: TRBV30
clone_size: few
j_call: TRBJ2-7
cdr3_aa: CAWRSLELRAGDEQYF
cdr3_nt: TGTGCCTGGAGGTCCCTCGAACTGCGGGCAGGGGACGAGCAGTACTTC

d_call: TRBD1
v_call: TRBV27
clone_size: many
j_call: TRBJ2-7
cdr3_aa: CASRRGQSYEQYF
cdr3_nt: TGTGCCAGCAGGAGGGGACAGAGCTACGAGCAGTACTTC

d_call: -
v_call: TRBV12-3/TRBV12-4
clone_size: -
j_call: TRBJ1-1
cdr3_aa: CASSLLQLNTEAFF
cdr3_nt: TGTGCCAGCAGTTTATTGCAGCTGAACACTGAAGCTTTCTTT

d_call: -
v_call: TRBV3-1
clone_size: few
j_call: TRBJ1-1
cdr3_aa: CASRSGVGGTEAFF
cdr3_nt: TGTGCCAGCCGCTCAGGGGTTGGGGGGACTGAAGCTTTCTTT

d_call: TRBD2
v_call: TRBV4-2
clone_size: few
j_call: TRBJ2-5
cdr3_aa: CASSQAGGPQETQYF
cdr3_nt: TGTGCCAGCAGCCAAGCGGGGGGACCACAAGAGACCCAGTACTTC

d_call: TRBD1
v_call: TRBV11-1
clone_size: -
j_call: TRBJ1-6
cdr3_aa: CASSADRGNSPLHF
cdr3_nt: TGTGCCAGCAGCGCAGACAGGGGAAATTCACCCCTCCACTTT

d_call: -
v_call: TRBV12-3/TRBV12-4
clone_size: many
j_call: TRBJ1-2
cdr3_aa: CASSPTGRDGYTF
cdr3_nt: TGCGCCAGCAGTCCGACCGGACGGGATGGCTACACCTTC

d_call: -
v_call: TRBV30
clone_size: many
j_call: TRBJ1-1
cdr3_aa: CAWSVQIMNTEAFF
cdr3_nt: TGTGCCTGGAGTGTACAAATTATGAACACTGAAGCTTTCTTT

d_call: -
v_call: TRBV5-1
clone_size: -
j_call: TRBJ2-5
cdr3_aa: CASSWGDIQQGTQYF
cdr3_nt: TGCGCCAGCAGCTGGGGGGACATTCAACAAGGGACCCAGTACTTC

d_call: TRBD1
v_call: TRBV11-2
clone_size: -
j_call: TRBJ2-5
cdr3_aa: CASSHTTGQETQYF
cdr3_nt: TGTGCCAGCAGCCACACGACAGGGCAAGAGACCCAGTACTTC

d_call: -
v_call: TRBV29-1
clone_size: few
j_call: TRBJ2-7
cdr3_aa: CSASGRMSSYEQYF
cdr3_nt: TGCAGCGCTTCGGGACGGATGAGCTCCTACGAGCAGTACTTC

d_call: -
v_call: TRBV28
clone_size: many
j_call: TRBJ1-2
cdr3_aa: CASTSGGEENGYTF
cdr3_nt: TGTGCCAGCACCTCAGGAGGGGAAGAGAATGGCTACACCTTC

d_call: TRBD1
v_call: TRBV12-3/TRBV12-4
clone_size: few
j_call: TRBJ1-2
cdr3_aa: CASSPQTGRYGYTF
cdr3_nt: TGTGCCAGCAGTCCCCAGACAGGGAGGTATGGCTACACCTTC

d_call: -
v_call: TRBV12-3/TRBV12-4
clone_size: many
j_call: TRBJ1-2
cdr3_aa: CASSLRGGRLYGYTF
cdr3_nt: TGTGCCAGCAGTTTAAGGGGGGGGAGGCTCTATGGCTACACCTTC

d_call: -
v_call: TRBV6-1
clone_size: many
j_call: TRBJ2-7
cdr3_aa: CASREGGVYEQYF
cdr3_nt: TGTGCCAGCAGGGAGGGGGGAGTCTACGAGCAGTACTTC

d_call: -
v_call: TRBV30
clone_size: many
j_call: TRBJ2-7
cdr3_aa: CAWSSTGEQYF
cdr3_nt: TGTGCCTGGAGTTCCACCGGGGAGCAGTACTTC